Following are 17 T cell receptor beta chains from one sample sequenced in a study of OX40 agonist ivuxolimab in advanced cancers. The repertoire was sequenced with immunoSEQ multiplex PCR; TCRdb's copy has only in-frame clones and lacks some. The table records about 79,000 clones, less than 95% of them present only once. The specimen comprised CD4+ or CD8+ T cells sorted from blood, sampled in a trial of the OX40 agonist ivuxolimab. These receptors were collected from an adult with an advanced solid tumor such as melanoma, head and neck, liver or kidney cancer.

The rearrangement links TRBV27 to TRBJ2-1; no firm D call. Germline V gene data show CDR1 as MNHEY and CDR2 as SMNVEV (reference sequence). The V end lost 5 bases, the J end lost 2 bases, and 13 bases lay between the germline ends. This CDR3 is built from 15 residues. Here the CDR3 DNA reads TGTGCCAGCAGTCCGCCCGAAAGGCCCTACAATGAGCAGTTCTTC. Translated: CASSPPERPYNEQFF.

J is TRBJ2-1 and V is TRBV4-1; perhaps TRBD1 as D (5 bases). Germline V gene data show CDR1 as MGHRA and CDR2 as YSYEKL. The CDR3 is 13 residues long. V dropped 1 base and J dropped 8 bases, with 9 bases sitting between them. The CDR3 region has the DNA TGCGCCAGCAGCCAAGGCTGGGGCTATGAGCAGTTCTTC. This gives the protein CASSQGWGYEQFF.

The V call is TRBV7-6, the J call TRBJ1-5; possible D gene TRBD1, 5 bases. The CDR3 totals 13 residues. Germline CDR1 reads SGHVS; CDR2 reads FNYEAQ. Trimming left V 1 base short and J 7 bases short, with 8 bases between. The CDR3 loop is CASSLGGGQPQHF. In DNA form, the CDR3 reads TGTGCCAGCAGCTTAGGGGGGGGGCAGCCCCAGCATTTT.

This clone was found once. The chain employs TRBV5-1 and TRBJ1-1; 12 bases are a match to TRBD1. V was pared by 0 bases and J by 6 bases, with 6 bases of the junction left unmatched. The CDR3 runs to 16 residues. Germline assignment: CDR1 SGHRS and CDR2 YFSETQ. CDR3 sequence: CASSLEGTGGIAEAFF. DNA of the CDR3: TGCGCCAGCAGCTTGGAAGGGACAGGGGGCATTGCTGAAGCTTTCTTT.

This chain connects TRBV5-6 to TRBJ2-7; no clear D gene. This CDR3 has 13 amino acids. Trimming left V 0 bases short and J 3 bases short, with 7 bases between. CDR1 is SGHDT and CDR2 is YYEEEE in the germline V gene. The CDR3 sequence is CASSLVTVYEQYF. DNA of the CDR3: TGTGCCAGCAGCTTGGTTACGGTCTACGAGCAGTACTTC.

Only a few counts were recorded for this clone. The chain recombines TRBV27 with TRBJ2-7, with D perhaps matching TRBD1 or TRBD2 (6 bases each). The germline CDR1 and CDR2 sequences are MNHEY and SMNVEV (reference sequence). The ends were cut back, 6 bases at V and 3 bases at J, with 9 bases in the middle. This CDR3 is built from 12 residues. Written as DNA, the CDR3 is TGTGCCAGCAGCGAGGGGGGCTACGAGCAGTACTTC. Amino acids: CASSEGGYEQYF.

The rearrangement links TRBV7-8 to TRBJ2-7; possibly TRBD2 for D (5 bases). Trimming took off 3 bases at V and 0 bases at J, with 6 bases between the two ends. This CDR3 has 13 residues. Germline CDR1 and CDR2: SGHVS and FQNEAQ. The CDR3 here is CASSFGNSYEQYF. The DNA for the CDR3 is TGTGCCAGCAGCTTCGGGAACTCCTACGAGCAGTACTTC. Complete variable domain (other parts from reference TRBV7-8 and TRBJ2-7): GAGVSQSPRYKVAKRGQDVALRCDPISGHVSLFWYQQALGQGPEFLTYFQNEAQLDKSGLPSDRFFAERPEGSVSTLKIQRTQQEDSAVYLCASSFGNSYEQYFGPGTRLTVT.

The CDR3 DNA reads TGTGCCAGCAGCTTCGTGGGAGGGGCAGATACGCAGTATTTT. Its translation is CASSFVGGADTQYF. The V gene is TRBV5-6, the J gene TRBJ2-3; 7 bases align to TRBD2. The V gene end was trimmed by 2 bases and the J gene end by 4 bases; junction bases not matched to a gene: 4. The germline CDR1 and CDR2 sequences are SGHDT and YYEEEE. This CDR3 contains 14 residues.

Here the CDR3 DNA reads TGTGCCAGTAGTATGGCAGATGGGACTGAAGCTTTCTTT. Its translation: CASSMADGTEAFF. V and J are TRBV19 and TRBJ1-1, with D unclear. The CDR3 loop spans 13 amino acids. Germline V CDR1 and CDR2: LNHDA, SQIVND (reference sequence). Trimming pared 3 bases from V and 5 bases from J, leaving 10 bases between.

The V and J genes are TRBV28 and TRBJ1-3; 8 nucleotides match TRBD1. Germline V gene data show CDR1 as MDHEN and CDR2 as SYDVKM. V shed 5 bases, J shed 2 bases, and the junction held 2 bases outside the gene matches. The CDR3 loop spans 14 amino acids. CDR3 in amino acids: CASSEQGAGNTIYF. Here the CDR3 DNA reads TGTGCCAGCAGTGAACAGGGGGCTGGAAACACCATATATTTT.

Notes on this clone: Its ends do not fully match the called genes, so a read error is possible. V usage is TRBV5-4 and J usage is TRBJ1-1, with D hard to call. Germline assignment: CDR1 SGHNT and CDR2 YYREEE (reference sequence). The CDR3 loop spans 11 amino acids. The CDR3 bases are TGTGCCAGCAGCCTGAACACTAAAGCTTTCTTT. Encoded protein: CASSLNTKAFF.

The chain couples TRBV7-9 to TRBJ2-7, with 8 bases lining up with TRBD2. The ends lost 6 bases at V and 2 bases at J; junction bases unmatched: 9. CDR3 length: 15 amino acids. Looked up from germline, CDR1 is SEHNR and CDR2 is FQNEAQ (reference sequence). The CDR3 sequence is CASSFQSGSPYEQYF. In DNA, the CDR3 is TGTGCCAGCAGTTTTCAAAGCGGGAGTCCCTACGAGCAGTACTTC. Filled out from reference TRBV7-9 and TRBJ2-7, the complete variable domain reads DTGVSQNPRHKITKRGQNVTFRCDPISEHNRLYWYRQTLGQGPEFLTYFQNEAQLEKSRLLSDRFSAERPKGSFSTLEIQRTEQGDSAMYLCASSFQSGSPYEQYFGPGTRLTVT.

The V and J genes are TRBV18 and TRBJ2-7; unclear D gene. Germline V gene lookup returns CDR1 KGHSH and CDR2 LQKENI. Trimming cost V 0 bases and J 3 bases, with 6 bases left between them. The CDR3 spans 13 residues. The CDR3 sequence is CASSPPESYEQYF. DNA for the CDR3: TGTGCCAGCTCACCACCGGAGAGCTACGAGCAGTACTTC.

The gene calls are TRBV4-1 and TRBJ2-1; D gene uncertain. The CDR3 loop spans 13 amino acids. Germline CDR1 reads MGHRA; CDR2 reads YSYEKL. With 0 bases removed from V and 10 bases from J, the gap between germline ends came to 10 bases. The CDR3: CASSQDLSTEQFF. DNA of the CDR3: TGCGCCAGCAGCCAAGATCTTAGCACCGAGCAGTTCTTC.

The chain's CDR3 is CASTPPGAAYEQYF. CDR3 bases: TGTGCCAGCACACCGCCAGGGGCAGCCTACGAGCAGTACTTC. V gene TRBV28 combines with J gene TRBJ2-7; D possibly corresponds to TRBD1 (6 bases). V lost 7 bases, J lost 2 bases, and 15 bases lay in between. The CDR3 spans 14 residues. Germline CDR1 MDHEN, CDR2 SYDVKM.

V is TRBV4-3 and J is TRBJ1-4; 8 bases are shared with TRBD1. Trimming removed 4 bases from V and 2 bases from J; junction bases left unmatched: 3. Germline-derived CDR1 and CDR2 are LGHNA and YSLEER. The CDR3 is 15 amino acids. In nucleotides, the CDR3 is TGCGCCAGCAGCCCGGACAGGGCGACTAATGAAAAACTGTTTTTT. Protein product: CASSPDRATNEKLFF.

This clone was seen just once. In nucleotides, the CDR3 is TGTGCCAGCAGCCCCTCCCAAGCCCCGGGCTACGAGCAGTACTTC. This sequence encodes CASSPSQAPGYEQYF. The chain combines TRBV7-9 with TRBJ2-7; the D is unclear. In germline, CDR1 is SEHNR, CDR2 FQNEAQ (reference sequence). There are 15 residues in the CDR3. Trimming shortened V by 5 bases and J by 3 bases, and 17 bases separated the two germline ends.